The sequence of this TCR beta chain was determined in a study of blood T cell repertoires in COVID-19. Turning to the study itself: Recovered status in Cohort 3 required two negative PCRs, clearance, or symptom resolution. The study drew acute and convalescent COVID-19 samples from the United States, Italy and Spain.

TCRdb's copy holds only in-frame clones and misses some; the assay was immunoSEQ multiplex PCR. The table records about 140,000 clones, around 82% of them present only once. This CDR3 region has 15 residues. All enrollees were about 18 to 95 years old and from some 24 US areas. Participants reported their clinical history, and cohort assignment relied on those reports. This chain joins TRBV21-1 and TRBJ1-6. TRBV21-1 is termed a pseudogene. The clonotype comes from a man aged 50 to 59 in a cohort exposed to, infected with or recovered from COVID-19 (not recorded which). The sequencing input was PBMCs or T cells enriched from blood (not recorded which). In nucleotides, the CDR3 is TGTGCCAGCAGCAAAGCGGCGGTCGGGTATCCACCCCTCCACTTT. Its protein is CASSKAAVGYPPLHF.